This T cell receptor (beta chain) originates from a study of CD8 T cells in Susac syndrome. V gave up 4 bases and J gave up 6 bases, with 17 bases separating them. This CDR3 region has 14 residues. Germline V gene lookup returns CDR1 SGHRS and CDR2 YFSETQ. Random-hexamer reverse transcription was applied to about 0.5 to 1 ug RNA. TCR beta CDR3 was amplified by immunoSEQ covering 54 Vbeta and 13 Jbeta. In TCRdb, the immunoSEQ multiplex PCR reads were re-called with MiXCR into one record per CDR3 protein. The sample consists of about 150,000 distinct CDR3 sequences, about 91% of them appearing once. This clonotype was seen more than once but under ten times.

The sequencing sample was made of CD4+ T cells from PBMCs. The source of this sequence is a human donor in good health. The chain carries TRBV5-1 and TRBJ2-7; D is perhaps TRBD1 (7 bases). The CDR3 is CASSRGTAGPEQYF. CDR3 bases: TGCGCCAGCAGCCGGGGGACAGCAGGCCCCGAGCAGTACTTC.